A selection of T cell receptor beta chains follows, all from one sample in a study of T cell changes during pregnancy in multiple sclerosis. Produced via immunoSEQ multiplex PCR; TCRdb's table is partial and in-frame only. This table holds approximately 70,000 clones, approximately 90% found once. The sample in question was peripheral blood, obtained in the third trimester of pregnancy. The receptors come from a female donor with multiple sclerosis, enrolled in a pregnancy study. Each CDR3 is given with its conserved first and last residue. A D gene is named only where the DNA matches it firmly. Clone size is stated in some rows and not others, as once, few, many or a class when expanded.

d_call clone_size j_call v_call cdr3_aa cdr3_nt
TRBD1 - TRBJ1-1 TRBV11-2 CASSSLGQWDQVDSEAFF TGTGCCAGCAGCTCCTTGGGACAGTGGGACCAAGTAGATTCTGAAGCTTTCTTT
TRBD1 - TRBJ2-1 TRBV10-3 CATLGTGSENEQFF TGTGCCACCCTCGGGACAGGGTCGGAAAATGAGCAGTTCTTC
TRBD2 - TRBJ2-7 TRBV6-4 CASSAELAGGSGEQYF TGTGCCAGCAGTGCCGAACTAGCGGGAGGGTCGGGCGAGCAGTACTTC
- - TRBJ2-7 TRBV28 CASSLFGQSSYEQYF TGTGCCAGCAGTTTGTTCGGACAGAGCTCCTACGAGCAGTACTTC
TRBD1 - TRBJ2-2 TRBV10-3 CASGQGVVTGELFF TGTGCCAGTGGACAGGGGGTAGTAACCGGGGAGCTGTTTTTT
- - TRBJ1-2 TRBV11-2 CASSSDRVGYTF TGTGCCAGCAGCTCCGACAGAGTTGGCTACACCTTC
TRBD2 once TRBJ2-1 TRBV4-2 CASSQDLSTSGNEQFF TGTGCCAGCAGCCAAGATCTTAGTACTAGCGGGAATGAGCAGTTCTTC
- once TRBJ1-1 TRBV5-5 CASSLEQQNTEAFF TGTGCCAGCAGCTTGGAACAGCAGAACACTGAAGCTTTCTTT
TRBD1 - TRBJ2-7 TRBV6-1 CASSDTPGQGVDEQYF TGTGCCAGCAGTGATACCCCGGGACAGGGGGTCGACGAGCAGTACTTC
- few TRBJ1-3 TRBV30 CASRQALNSGNTIYF TGTGCCTCCCGACAGGCGCTAAACTCTGGAAACACCATATATTTT
- - TRBJ1-2 TRBV18 CASSPAGVTYGYTF TGTGCCAGCTCACCAGCAGGGGTTACCTATGGCTACACCTTC
TRBD1 - TRBJ1-1 TRBV5-4 CASSFSQGETEAFF TGTGCCAGCAGCTTCTCACAGGGGGAAACTGAAGCTTTCTTT
TRBD1 - TRBJ1-1 TRBV5-4 CASSKATGALSEAFF TGTGCCAGCAGCAAGGCGACAGGGGCCTTATCTGAAGCTTTCTTT
TRBD2 once TRBJ2-7 TRBV5-1 CASSLGTRLTLEQYF TGCGCCAGCAGCTTGGGGACTAGGTTGACACTCGAGCAGTACTTC
TRBD1 - TRBJ2-7 TRBV25-1 CASSEQGVGHEQYF TGTGCCAGCAGTGAACAGGGGGTAGGGCACGAGCAGTACTTC
- - TRBJ1-5 TRBV19 CASSTNRDNQPQHF TGTGCCAGTAGTACCAACAGGGACAATCAGCCCCAGCATTTT
TRBD1 - TRBJ1-1 TRBV19 CASNQGQGLNTEAFF TGTGCCAGTAATCAGGGACAGGGCTTGAACACTGAAGCTTTCTTT
TRBD1 - TRBJ2-7 TRBV5-1 CASSNRGEQYF TGCGCCAGCAGTAACAGGGGCGAGCAGTACTTC
TRBD2 - TRBJ2-1 TRBV7-3 CASSVGLAGYNEQFF TGTGCCAGCAGCGTCGGACTAGCCGGATACAATGAGCAGTTCTTC
TRBD2 - TRBJ2-3 TRBV7-9 CASGTSGRKSTDTQYF TGTGCCAGTGGGACTAGCGGGAGAAAAAGCACAGATACGCAGTATTTT
- - TRBJ1-1 TRBV30 CAWMNRDEAFF TGTGCCTGGATGAACAGAGATGAAGCTTTCTTT
- medium-sized TRBJ2-5 TRBV19 CASRQSGETQYF TGTGCCAGTAGACAGTCCGGAGAGACCCAGTACTTC
TRBD1 once TRBJ2-2 TRBV6-1 CASRGTGRNTGELFF TGTGCCAGCAGGGGGACAGGGCGAAACACCGGGGAGCTGTTTTTT
- - TRBJ1-1 TRBV5-5 CASSNRANTEAFF TGTGCCAGCAGCAACAGGGCGAACACTGAAGCTTTCTTT
- - TRBJ1-4 TRBV25-1 CASSHRVSDEKLFF TGTGCCAGCAGTCACAGGGTATCTGATGAAAAACTGTTTTTT